The 12 T cell receptor beta chains listed next were all sequenced from one sample in a study of T-cell memory formation after mild COVID-19. TCRdb reanalysed the 5' RACE reads using MiXCR and keeps one entry per CDR3 protein. The sample holds roughly 510,000 distinct CDR3 sequences; roughly 17% are singletons and the top ten take roughly 8%. The sequenced sample consisted of PBMCs or a T cell subset sorted from them (not recorded which). The receptors were gathered from an adult woman who had mild COVID-19 (a few samples of this study predate the infection). Cell type and time point are not known.

This clonotype has just a few counts. The chain recombines TRBV7-2 with TRBJ1-2; weak D call: TRBD1 (5 bases). Trimming stripped 5 bases from V and 3 bases from J, with 13 bases between. Germline values: CDR1 SGHTA, CDR2 FQGNSA. The CDR3 spans 14 residues. The DNA for the CDR3 is TGTGCCAGCAGCATAACCGTAGGGGACTATGGCTACACCTTC. This gives the protein CASSITVGDYGYTF.

This clonotype was found a few times. The chain links TRBV9 to TRBJ1-4; D not certain. Trimming took off 0 bases at V and 4 bases at J, with 10 bases between the two ends. The CDR3 extends over 15 amino acids. Germline V gene data show CDR1 as SGDLS and CDR2 as YYNGEE. CDR3 DNA sequence: TGTGCCAGCAGCGTAGGTAGGGCGGGTAATGAAAAACTGTTTTTT. It translates to CASSVGRAGNEKLFF.

This clonotype was counted many times. Here the CDR3 DNA reads TGTGCCTGGAGTGTAGGGACAGACACAGATACGCAGTATTTT. It encodes CAWSVGTDTDTQYF. The chain links TRBV30 to TRBJ2-3, with 7 bases matching TRBD1. This CDR3 is built from 14 residues. Per the germline V gene, CDR1 is GTSNPN and CDR2 is SVGIG (reference sequence). V was pared by 0 bases and J by 2 bases, with 2 bases of the junction left unmatched.

The chain uses TRBV27 and TRBJ2-5; the D is unclear. Germline V CDR1 and CDR2: MNHEY, SMNVEV (reference sequence). Trimming removed 5 bases from V and 2 bases from J, with 12 bases in between. The CDR3 totals 14 residues. CDR3 in DNA: TGTGCCAGCAGTCAAACGCGGAGACAAGAGACCCAGTACTTC. Amino acid sequence: CASSQTRRQETQYF.

This clonotype was counted a few times. The genes are TRBV12-3 or TRBV12-4 and TRBJ1-1; D not certain. This CDR3 contains 13 residues. V lost 6 bases to trimming and J lost 7 bases, with 15 bases between them. The CDR3, as DNA: TGTGCCAGCAGACAATCCCTGGGGAGTGAAGCTTTCTTT. Its translation: CASRQSLGSEAFF.

The chain uses TRBV27 and TRBJ1-2; the D gene is possibly TRBD1 (5 bases). Germline CDR1 and CDR2: MNHEY and SMNVEV (reference sequence). The CDR3 extends over 17 amino acids. Deletions cut 3 bases from V and 7 bases from J, with 24 bases between. The CDR3 coding sequence is TGTGCCAGCAGTTTTCGTAGGGGCGGAGGCTCTTTGACTGGCTACACCTTC. Its protein product is CASSFRRGGGSLTGYTF.

The V call is TRBV3-1, the J call TRBJ1-1, with D maybe TRBD1 (5 bases). This CDR3 is built from 13 residues. The germline V gene has CDR1 LGHDT and CDR2 YNNKEL (reference sequence). V was cut by 3 bases and J by 4 bases, with 9 bases left in between. The CDR3 nucleotides read TGTGCCAGCAGCCAGCAGGGAGGCACTGAAGCTTTCTTT. This translates into CASSQQGGTEAFF. Complete variable domain (other parts from reference TRBV3-1 and TRBJ1-1): DTAVSQTPKYLVTQMGNDKSIKCEQNLGHDTMYWYKQDSKKFLKIMFSYNNKELIINETVPNRFSPKSPDKAHLNLHINSLELGDSAVYFCASSQQGGTEAFFGQGTRLTVV.

The chain uses TRBV5-1 and TRBJ2-7; tentatively, D is TRBD2 (6 bases). CDR3 length: 14 residues. Deletions cut 9 bases from V and 2 bases from J, with 18 bases between. The V gene's germline CDR1 is SGHRS and CDR2 YFSETQ. CDR3 residues: CATSIGRGAYEQYF. CDR3 nucleotide sequence: TGCGCCACCTCCATCGGGAGAGGGGCCTACGAGCAGTACTTC.

The chain carries TRBV6-2 or TRBV6-3 and TRBJ2-1; 12 bases fit TRBD2. V trimming: 2 bases; J trimming: 4 bases; junction bases outside the gene matches: 3. The CDR3 runs to 16 residues. Looked up from germline, CDR1 is MNHEY and CDR2 is SVGEGT. The CDR3 DNA reads TGTGCCAGCAGTTACCCTGGACTAGCGGGATACAATGAGCAGTTCTTC. Its translation is CASSYPGLAGYNEQFF.

V and J are TRBV7-9 and TRBJ1-4, with D possibly matching TRBD1 (5 bases). Germline V gene sequence: CDR1 SEHNR, CDR2 FQNEAQ (reference sequence). Trimming stripped 5 bases from V and 0 bases from J, with 13 bases between. The CDR3 has 16 amino acids. The CDR3, as DNA: TGTGCCAGCAGCAGGAACCTCAGGGCAACTAATGAAAAACTGTTTTTT. It translates to CASSRNLRATNEKLFF.

The chain employs TRBV7-2 and TRBJ2-2, with D perhaps matching TRBD1 (6 bases). The CDR3 length is 14 residues. Looked up from germline, CDR1 is SGHTA and CDR2 is FQGNSA. The V and J ends lost 4 bases and 7 bases respectively, with 13 bases between them. CDR3 loop: CASSSTGVGGELFF. DNA for the CDR3: TGTGCCAGCAGCTCGACAGGTGTGGGCGGGGAGCTGTTTTTT. Combining the CDR3 with reference TRBV7-2 and TRBJ2-2 gives the whole variable domain GAGVSQSPSNKVTEKGKDVELRCDPISGHTALYWYRQSLGQGLEFLIYFQGNSAPDKSGLPSDRFSAERTGGSVSTLTIQRTQQEDSAVYLCASSSTGVGGELFFGEGSRLTVL.

The chain joins TRBV11-2 to TRBJ2-3; D is undetermined. The V and J ends lost 2 bases and 5 bases respectively, with 5 bases between them. Germline loops: CDR1 SGHAT, CDR2 FQNNGV. This CDR3 is built from 12 residues. The CDR3 sequence is CASSLSVDTQYF. The DNA of the CDR3 is TGTGCCAGCAGCTTATCTGTAGATACGCAGTATTTT.